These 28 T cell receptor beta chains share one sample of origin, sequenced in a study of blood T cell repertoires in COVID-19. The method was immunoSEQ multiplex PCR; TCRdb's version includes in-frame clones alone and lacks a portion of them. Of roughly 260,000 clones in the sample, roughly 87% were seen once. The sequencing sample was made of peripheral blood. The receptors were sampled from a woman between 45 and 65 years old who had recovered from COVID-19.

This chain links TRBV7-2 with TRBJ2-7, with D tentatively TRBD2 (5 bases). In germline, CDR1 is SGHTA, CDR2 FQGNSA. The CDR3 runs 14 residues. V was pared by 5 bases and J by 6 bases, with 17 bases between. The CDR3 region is CASSPWHTRGEQYF. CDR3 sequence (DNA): TGTGCCAGCAGCCCCTGGCACACCCGGGGCGAGCAGTACTTC.

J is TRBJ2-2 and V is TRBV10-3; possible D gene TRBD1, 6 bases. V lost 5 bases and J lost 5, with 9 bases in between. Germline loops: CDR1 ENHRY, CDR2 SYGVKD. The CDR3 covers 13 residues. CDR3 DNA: TGTGCCATCAGTCCTACAGGGACCGGGGAGCTGTTTTTT. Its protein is CAISPTGTGELFF.

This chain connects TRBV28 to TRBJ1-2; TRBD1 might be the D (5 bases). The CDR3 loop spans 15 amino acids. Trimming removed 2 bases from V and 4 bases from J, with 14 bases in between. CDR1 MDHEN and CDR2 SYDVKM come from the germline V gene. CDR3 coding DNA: TGTGCCAGCAGTTTAGGCGGGACGCACACCTATGGCTACACCTTC. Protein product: CASSLGGTHTYGYTF.

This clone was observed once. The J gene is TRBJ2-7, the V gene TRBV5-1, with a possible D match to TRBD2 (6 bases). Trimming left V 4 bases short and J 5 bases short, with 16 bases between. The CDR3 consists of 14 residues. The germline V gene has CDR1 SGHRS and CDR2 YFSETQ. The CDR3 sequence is CASSTISGIDEQYF. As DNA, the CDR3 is TGCGCCAGCAGCACTATTAGCGGTATCGACGAGCAGTACTTC. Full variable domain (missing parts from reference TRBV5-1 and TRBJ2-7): KAGVTQTPRYLIKTRGQQVTLSCSPISGHRSVSWYQQTPGQGLQFLFEYFSETQRNKGNFPGRFSGRQFSNSRSEMNVSTLELGDSALYLCASSTISGIDEQYFGPGTRLTVT.

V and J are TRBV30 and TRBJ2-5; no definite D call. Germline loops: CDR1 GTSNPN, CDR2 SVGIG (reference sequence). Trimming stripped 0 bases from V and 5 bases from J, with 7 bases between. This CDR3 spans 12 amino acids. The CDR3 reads CAWSVTVETQYF. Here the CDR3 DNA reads TGTGCCTGGAGTGTAACTGTGGAGACCCAGTACTTC. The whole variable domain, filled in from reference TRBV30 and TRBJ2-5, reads SQTIHQWPATLVQPVGSPLSLECTVEGTSNPNLYWYRQAAGRGLQLLFYSVGIGQISSEVPQNLSASRPQDRQFILSSKKLLLSDSGFYLCAWSVTVETQYFGPGTRLLVL.

CDR3 coding DNA: TGTGCCAGCAGCCCAAGCCGGGGGGACAGCGGGAGGGTGATAGATACGCAGTATTTT. Its protein is CASSPSRGDSGRVIDTQYF. The gene calls are TRBV13 and TRBJ2-3; 10 bases are shared with TRBD2. The V and J ends lost 5 bases and 5 bases, in that order; junction bases with no gene match: 19. This CDR3 is 19 amino acids long. CDR1 and CDR2 from the germline V gene are PRHDT and FYEKMQ (reference sequence).

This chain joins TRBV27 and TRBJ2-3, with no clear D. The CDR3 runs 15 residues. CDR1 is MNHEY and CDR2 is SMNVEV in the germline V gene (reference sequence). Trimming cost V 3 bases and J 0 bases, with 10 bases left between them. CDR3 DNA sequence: TGTGCCAGCAGTTTTGGCCGATCTAGCACAGATACGCAGTATTTT. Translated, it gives CASSFGRSSTDTQYF.

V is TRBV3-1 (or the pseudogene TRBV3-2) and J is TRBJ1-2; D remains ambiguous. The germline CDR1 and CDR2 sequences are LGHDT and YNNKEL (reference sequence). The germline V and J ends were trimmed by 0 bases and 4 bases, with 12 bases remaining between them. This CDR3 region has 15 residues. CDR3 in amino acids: CASSQDPVGSYGYTF. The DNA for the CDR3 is TGTGCCAGCAGCCAAGACCCGGTGGGGAGCTATGGCTACACCTTC.

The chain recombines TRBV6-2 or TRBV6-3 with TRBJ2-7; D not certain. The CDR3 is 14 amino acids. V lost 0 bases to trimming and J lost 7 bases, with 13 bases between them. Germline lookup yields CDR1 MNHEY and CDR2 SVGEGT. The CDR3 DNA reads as TGTGCCAGCAGTTACTCGAGTGTCCCGAGGGAGCAGTACTTC. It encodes CASSYSSVPREQYF.

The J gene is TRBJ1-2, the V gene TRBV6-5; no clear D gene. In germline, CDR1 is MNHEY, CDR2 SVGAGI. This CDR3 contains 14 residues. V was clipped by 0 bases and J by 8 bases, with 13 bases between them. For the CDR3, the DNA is TGTGCCAGCAGTTACTCAGGCGGAGGGAGAGGCTACACCTTC. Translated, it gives CASSYSGGGRGYTF.

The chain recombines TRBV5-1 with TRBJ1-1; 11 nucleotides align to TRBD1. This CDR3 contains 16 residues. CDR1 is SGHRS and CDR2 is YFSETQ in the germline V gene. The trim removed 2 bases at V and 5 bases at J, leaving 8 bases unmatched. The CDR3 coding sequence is TGCGCCAGCAGCTTTGGACAGGGGGCATCGTCGACTGAAGCTTTCTTT. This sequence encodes CASSFGQGASSTEAFF.

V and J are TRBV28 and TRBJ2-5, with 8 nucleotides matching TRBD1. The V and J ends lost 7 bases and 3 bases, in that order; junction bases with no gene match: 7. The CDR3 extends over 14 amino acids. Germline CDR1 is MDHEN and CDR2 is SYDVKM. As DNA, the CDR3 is TGTGCCAGCATCGGACAGGGCAGGAAAGAGACCCAGTACTTC. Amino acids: CASIGQGRKETQYF.

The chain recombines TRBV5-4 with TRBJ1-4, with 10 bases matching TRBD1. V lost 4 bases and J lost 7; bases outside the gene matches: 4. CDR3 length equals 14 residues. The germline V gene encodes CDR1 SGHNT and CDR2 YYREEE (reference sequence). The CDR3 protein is CASSRTGGFEKLFF. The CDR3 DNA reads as TGTGCCAGCAGCCGGACAGGGGGTTTTGAAAAACTGTTTTTT.

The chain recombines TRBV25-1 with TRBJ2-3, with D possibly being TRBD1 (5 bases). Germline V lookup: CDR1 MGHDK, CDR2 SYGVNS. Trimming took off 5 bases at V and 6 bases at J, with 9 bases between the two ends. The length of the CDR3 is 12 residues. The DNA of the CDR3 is TGTGCCAGCAGTTTCTCAGGGGATACGCAGTATTTT. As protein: CASSFSGDTQYF.

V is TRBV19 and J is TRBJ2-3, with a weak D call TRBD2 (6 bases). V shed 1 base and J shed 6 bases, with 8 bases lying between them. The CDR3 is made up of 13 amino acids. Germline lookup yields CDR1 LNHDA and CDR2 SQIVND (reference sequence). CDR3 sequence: CASSIGRGDTQYF. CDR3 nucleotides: TGTGCCAGTAGTATAGGGCGGGGTGATACGCAGTATTTT. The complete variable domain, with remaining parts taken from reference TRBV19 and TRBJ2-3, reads DGGITQSPKYLFRKEGQNVTLSCEQNLNHDAMYWYRQDPGQGLRLIYYSQIVNDFQKGDIAEGYSVSREKKESFPLTVTSAQKNPTAFYLCASSIGRGDTQYFGPGTRLTVL.

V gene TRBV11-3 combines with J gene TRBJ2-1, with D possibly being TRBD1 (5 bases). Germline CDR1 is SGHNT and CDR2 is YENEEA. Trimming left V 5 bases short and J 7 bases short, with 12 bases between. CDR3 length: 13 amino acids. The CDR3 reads CASSLQGANEQFF. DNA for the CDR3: TGTGCCAGCAGCCTTCAGGGTGCGAATGAGCAGTTCTTC.

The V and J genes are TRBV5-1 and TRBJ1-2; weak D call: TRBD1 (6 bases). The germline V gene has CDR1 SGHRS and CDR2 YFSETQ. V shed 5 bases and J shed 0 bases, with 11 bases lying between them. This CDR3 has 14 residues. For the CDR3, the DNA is TGCGCCAGCAGAGAGGGGGTCTCTAACTATGGCTACACCTTC. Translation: CASREGVSNYGYTF.

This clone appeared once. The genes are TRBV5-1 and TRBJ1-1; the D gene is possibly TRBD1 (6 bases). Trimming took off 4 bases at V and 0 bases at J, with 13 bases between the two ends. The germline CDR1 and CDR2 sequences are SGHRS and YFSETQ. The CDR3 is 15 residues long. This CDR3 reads CASSGGGGLNTEAFF. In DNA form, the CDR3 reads TGCGCCAGCAGCGGCGGGGGCGGGCTGAACACTGAAGCTTTCTTT.

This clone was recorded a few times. CDR3 DNA sequence: TGTGCCAGCAGCCAAGTACTAGCGGGAGCCGGTGAGCAGTTCTTC. It specifies CASSQVLAGAGEQFF. The J gene is TRBJ2-1, the V gene TRBV14, with 11 bases identical to TRBD2. V trimming: 1 base; J trimming: 9 bases; junction bases outside the gene matches: 5. Per germline, CDR1 SGHDN and CDR2 FVKESK. This CDR3 comprises 15 residues.

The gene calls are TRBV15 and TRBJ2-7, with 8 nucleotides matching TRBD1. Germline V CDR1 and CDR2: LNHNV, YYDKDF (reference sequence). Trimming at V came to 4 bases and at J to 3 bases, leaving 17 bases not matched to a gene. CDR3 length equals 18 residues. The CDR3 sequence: CATSMDRAEDLAYYEQYF. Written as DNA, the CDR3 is TGTGCCACCAGCATGGACAGGGCCGAGGATTTGGCGTACTACGAGCAGTACTTC.

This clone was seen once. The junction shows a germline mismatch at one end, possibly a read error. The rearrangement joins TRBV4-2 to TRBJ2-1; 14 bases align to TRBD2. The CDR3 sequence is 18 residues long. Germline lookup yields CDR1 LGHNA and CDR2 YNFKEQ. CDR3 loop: CASSQDEGLAGGYDEQFF. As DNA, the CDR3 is TGTGCCAGCAGCCAAGATGAAGGACTAGCGGGAGGCTACGATGAGCAGTTCTTC.

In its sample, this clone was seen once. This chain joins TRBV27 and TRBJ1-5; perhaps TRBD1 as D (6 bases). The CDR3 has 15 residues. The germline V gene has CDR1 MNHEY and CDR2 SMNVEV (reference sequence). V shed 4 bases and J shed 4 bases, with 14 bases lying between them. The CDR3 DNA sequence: TGTGCCAGCAGTTGCCCGGGACAACCTAATCAGCCCCAGCATTTT. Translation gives CASSCPGQPNQPQHF.

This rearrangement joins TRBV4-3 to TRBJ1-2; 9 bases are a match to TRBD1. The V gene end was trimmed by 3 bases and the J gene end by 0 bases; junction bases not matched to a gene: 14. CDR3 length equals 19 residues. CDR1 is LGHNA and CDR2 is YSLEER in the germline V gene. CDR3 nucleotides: TGCGCCAGCAGCCATAATCACCCGGGACAGGGATTTGCTAACTATGGCTACACCTTC. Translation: CASSHNHPGQGFANYGYTF.

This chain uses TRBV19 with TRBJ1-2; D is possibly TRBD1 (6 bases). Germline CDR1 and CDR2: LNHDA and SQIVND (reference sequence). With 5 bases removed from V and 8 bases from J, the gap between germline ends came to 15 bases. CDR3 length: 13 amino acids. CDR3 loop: CASSPRTEKGYTF. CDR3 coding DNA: TGTGCCAGTAGTCCCAGGACAGAGAAAGGCTACACCTTC. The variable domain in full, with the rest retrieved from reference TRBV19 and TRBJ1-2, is DGGITQSPKYLFRKEGQNVTLSCEQNLNHDAMYWYRQDPGQGLRLIYYSQIVNDFQKGDIAEGYSVSREKKESFPLTVTSAQKNPTAFYLCASSPRTEKGYTFGSGTRLTVV.

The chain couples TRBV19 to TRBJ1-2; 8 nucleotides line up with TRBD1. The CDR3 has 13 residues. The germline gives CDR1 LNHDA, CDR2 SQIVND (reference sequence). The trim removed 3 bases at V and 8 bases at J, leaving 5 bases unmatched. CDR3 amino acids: CASSIGQGWGYTF. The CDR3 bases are TGTGCCAGTAGTATTGGACAGGGTTGGGGCTACACCTTC.

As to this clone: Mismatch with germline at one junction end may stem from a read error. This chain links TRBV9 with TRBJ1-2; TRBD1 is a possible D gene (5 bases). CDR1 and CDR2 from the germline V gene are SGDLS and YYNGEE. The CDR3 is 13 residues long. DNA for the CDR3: TGTCCCAGCAGCGGGGGGGGATACTATGGCTACACCTTC. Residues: CPSSGGGYYGYTF.

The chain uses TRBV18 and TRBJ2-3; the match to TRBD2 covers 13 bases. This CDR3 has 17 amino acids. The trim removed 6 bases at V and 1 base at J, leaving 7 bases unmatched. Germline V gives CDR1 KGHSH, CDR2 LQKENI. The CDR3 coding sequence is TGTGCCAGCTCCGGACTAGCGGGGGCTGGGGGCACAGATACGCAGTATTTT. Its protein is CASSGLAGAGGTDTQYF.

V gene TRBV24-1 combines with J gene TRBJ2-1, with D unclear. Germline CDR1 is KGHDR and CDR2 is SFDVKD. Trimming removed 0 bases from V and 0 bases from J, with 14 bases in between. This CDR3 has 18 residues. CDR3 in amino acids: CATSDLTPSGSSYNEQFF. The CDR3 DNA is TGTGCCACCAGTGATTTGACCCCCTCGGGTAGCTCCTACAATGAGCAGTTCTTC.